This TCR beta chain was obtained from a study of control samples from healthy donors and cancer patients. With regard to this clone: Other nucleotide sequences in the sample specify the same CDR3.

Repertoires were generated with immunoSEQ multiplex PCR, while TCRdb's copy carries only in-frame clones and drops some. The sample records roughly 370,000 clones, approximately 90% being singletons. The sequencing sample was made of PBMCs. The receptor's source is a middle-aged man with head and neck cancer.

The CDR3 loop is CASSLSSGNTIYF. As DNA, the CDR3 is TGTGCCAGCAGCCTGAGCTCTGGAAACACCATATATTTT. The chain is built from TRBV3-1 (or the pseudogene TRBV3-2) and TRBJ1-3; D gene uncertain. CDR1 is LGHDT, CDR2 YNNKEL, per germline (reference sequence). The CDR3 has 13 residues. The V gene lost 4 bases and the J gene lost 0 bases, with 4 bases spanning the gap.